The T cell receptor (beta chain) under discussion was sequenced for a study of cytomegalovirus exposure and HLA in healthy donors. PCR involved 60 Vbeta and 13 Jbeta primers. Measured with immunoSEQ multiplex PCR; TCRdb has only the in-frame clones, and not every one. The sample comprises about 160,000 clones, about three quarters of which are singletons, and around 7% rests with the top ten. On this clone: What it recognizes is unknown.

This CDR3 comprises 16 residues. Germline V gene sequence: CDR1 SGDLS, CDR2 YYNGEE. Trimming left V 0 bases short and J 5 bases short, with 16 bases between. Study results and caveats: Earlier results showed most TCR beta V segments being productive about 87% or about 30% of the time.

The genes are TRBV9 and TRBJ2-3; D gene uncertain. The TCR originated in a woman in her 40s in good health and CMV-seropositive. Material: PBMCs. This CDR3 is CASSVETQQLGDTQYF. CDR3 nucleotide sequence: TGTGCCAGCAGCGTAGAGACCCAACAGTTGGGAGATACGCAGTATTTT.